The 12 T cell receptor beta chains reported below all come from one sample, sequenced in a study of cytotoxic CD8 clonotypes in ibrutinib-treated CLL. Profiled with immunoSEQ multiplex PCR; TCRdb holds only in-frame clones, not every one. This sample has 150,000 or so clones, with approximately 80% found just once. The sample here was PBMCs, taken after 12 months of ibrutinib treatment. The receptors were sampled from a human donor with chronic lymphocytic leukemia.

V and J are TRBV7-6 and TRBJ2-3; perhaps TRBD1 as D (6 bases). This CDR3 comprises 15 residues. Germline V lookup: CDR1 SGHVS, CDR2 FNYEAQ. Trimming removed 1 base at V and 4 bases at J, with 12 bases between. The DNA of the CDR3 is TGTGCCAGCAGCTTAGGCTCAGGGGTTGCAGATACGCAGTATTTT. Amino acid sequence: CASSLGSGVADTQYF.

The chain carries TRBV18 and TRBJ2-5, with no clear D. Germline V gene sequence: CDR1 KGHSH, CDR2 LQKENI. Trimming shortened V by 5 bases and J by 5 bases, and 6 bases separated the two germline ends. The CDR3 is 11 amino acids. The CDR3 is CASSELETQYF. The CDR3 DNA sequence: TGTGCCAGCTCAGAATTGGAGACCCAGTACTTC.

The chain carries TRBV6-1 and TRBJ1-2, with D tentatively TRBD1 (5 bases). The length of the CDR3 is 14 residues. The V and J ends lost 2 bases and 4 bases respectively, with 11 bases between them. Germline assignment: CDR1 MNHNS and CDR2 SASEGT. The chain's CDR3 is CASSESGQGYGYTF. The CDR3 DNA reads as TGTGCCAGCAGTGAATCGGGGCAGGGCTATGGCTACACCTTC.

This clone came up once. The chain couples TRBV2 to TRBJ2-2, with D perhaps matching TRBD1 (6 bases). CDR3 size: 17 residues. Between the trimmed V and J ends, which lost 6 bases and 5 bases, there was a span of 22 bases. CDR1 SNHLY and CDR2 FYNNEI come from the germline V gene. The CDR3 spells CASSSSTGIKPTGELFF. The CDR3 region has the DNA TGTGCCAGCAGCTCTAGTACAGGGATTAAACCTACCGGGGAGCTGTTTTTT.

The V call is TRBV19, the J call TRBJ1-5; D remains unclear. V was clipped by 7 bases and J by 5 bases, with 15 bases between them. The CDR3 is 14 residues long. Looked up from germline, CDR1 is LNHDA and CDR2 is SQIVND (reference sequence). CDR3 nucleotides: TGTGCCAGTAATCGCGGAGGATTCCATCAGCCCCAGCATTTT. This gives the protein CASNRGGFHQPQHF.

The table lists this clone with a count of one. The chain carries TRBV19 and TRBJ1-2; D is unclear. The V end was cut by 5 bases, the J end by 0 bases, with 10 bases between. Germline V gives CDR1 LNHDA, CDR2 SQIVND (reference sequence). The CDR3 is 14 residues long. CDR3 sequence reads: CASSGRTTNYGYTF. For the CDR3, the DNA is TGTGCCAGTAGTGGCAGGACCACTAACTATGGCTACACCTTC.

The chain links TRBV7-2 to TRBJ2-4; the D gene could be TRBD1 or TRBD2 (5 bases each). CDR1 SGHTA and CDR2 FQGNSA come from the germline V gene. CDR3 size: 16 residues. Trimming cost V 4 bases and J 0 bases, with 13 bases left between them. The CDR3 region is CASSSLGRLAKNIQYF. CDR3 sequence (DNA): TGTGCCAGCAGCTCTCTGGGACGGCTAGCCAAAAACATTCAGTACTTC.

This rearrangement joins TRBV6-6 to TRBJ2-1; no clear D gene. The length of the CDR3 is 15 residues. Trimming took 7 bases from V and 0 from J, leaving 13 bases between them. Germline V gives CDR1 MNHNY, CDR2 SVGAGI (reference sequence). For the CDR3, the DNA is TGTGCCAGCATTCGTGGCGGAAGCTCCTACAATGAGCAGTTCTTC. This codes for CASIRGGSSYNEQFF.

CDR3 loop: CASSLLRGTDTGELFF. DNA for the CDR3: TGTGCCAGCAGCCTCCTTAGAGGGACCGACACCGGGGAGCTGTTTTTT. The chain has TRBV7-9 and TRBJ2-2, with D possibly called TRBD1 or TRBD2 (5 bases each). Germline V gene sequence: CDR1 SEHNR, CDR2 FQNEAQ (reference sequence). This CDR3 region has 16 residues. Trimming removed 5 bases from V and 3 bases from J, with 16 bases in between. The full variable domain, rest sourced from reference TRBV7-9 and TRBJ2-2, is DTGVSQNPRHKITKRGQNVTFRCDPISEHNRLYWYRQTLGQGPEFLTYFQNEAQLEKSRLLSDRFSAERPKGSFSTLEIQRTEQGDSAMYLCASSLLRGTDTGELFFGEGSRLTVL.

This sequence joins TRBV7-7 and TRBJ1-1; unclear D gene. This CDR3 has 13 residues. Trimming pared 5 bases from V and 2 bases from J, leaving 9 bases between. Germline values: CDR1 SSHAT, CDR2 FNYEAQ (reference sequence). The CDR3 sequence is CASSRDTNTEAFF. The CDR3 nucleotides are TGTGCCAGCAGCCGCGACACCAACACTGAAGCTTTCTTT.

This chain links TRBV25-1 with TRBJ2-3; TRBD2 aligns across 10 bases. The V and J ends lost 6 bases and 3 bases, in that order; junction bases with no gene match: 12. The CDR3 runs 17 residues. Looked up from germline, CDR1 is MGHDK and CDR2 is SYGVNS. CDR3 region: CASRRGASGSSTDTQYF. CDR3 sequence (DNA): TGTGCCAGCAGGCGGGGGGCTAGCGGGAGTTCTACAGATACGCAGTATTTT. Looking up the rest from reference TRBV25-1 and TRBJ2-3 gives the full variable domain: EADIYQTPRYLVIGTGKKITLECSQTMGHDKMYWYQQDPGMELHLIHYSYGVNSTEKGDLSSESTVSRIRTEHFPLTLESARPSHTSQYLCASRRGASGSSTDTQYFGPGTRLTVL.

The chain recombines TRBV30 with TRBJ2-5; D call uncertain. The CDR3 contains 13 residues. Germline values: CDR1 GTSNPN, CDR2 SVGIG (reference sequence). Trimming cost V 2 bases and J 1 base, with 8 bases left between them. The CDR3 protein is CAWSLGSQETQYF. As DNA, the CDR3 is TGTGCCTGGAGTTTAGGGTCCCAAGAGACCCAGTACTTC.